The 30 T cell receptor beta chains below come from one sample, sequenced in a study of metastatic and nonmetastatic thyroid tumors. Each patient went into thyroid surgery without having received any treatment. TCRdb reprocessed the PCR reads via MiXCR. The table shows approximately 25,000 clones, with roughly 15% occurring only once. The sequenced material came from blood. Receptors originate from a male donor with papillary thyroid cancer or a benign thyroid nodule (not recorded which). Some clones in this sample may be carry-over from other donors' samples.

In nucleotides, the CDR3 is TGTGCCAGCAGCTTATCACAGACCCGTTCCTACGAGCAGTACTTC. Its translation: CASSLSQTRSYEQYF. J is TRBJ2-7 and V is TRBV11-1, with no clear D. The CDR3 loop spans 15 amino acids. Germline lookup yields CDR1 SGHAT and CDR2 FQDESV (reference sequence). The V gene lost 2 bases and the J gene lost 1 base, with 12 bases spanning the gap.

This clone was counted ten times or more. The chain couples TRBV11-2 to TRBJ1-1, with D unclear. Trimming stripped 2 bases from V and 1 base from J, with 5 bases between. The CDR3 extends over 13 amino acids. CDR1 and CDR2 from the germline V gene are SGHAT and FQNNGV. In DNA form, the CDR3 reads TGTGCCAGCAGCTTATGGGGGAACACTGAAGCTTTCTTT. Amino acid sequence: CASSLWGNTEAFF.

The chain employs TRBV6-1 and TRBJ2-3; D not resolved. Germline CDR1 reads MNHNS; CDR2 reads SASEGT. This CDR3 comprises 13 residues. V lost 0 bases and J lost 6, with 7 bases in between. Here the CDR3 reads CASSEATEDTQYF. CDR3 nucleotides: TGTGCCAGCAGTGAAGCGACGGAGGATACGCAGTATTTT.

The chain uses TRBV3-1 and TRBJ2-7, with 10 bases that match TRBD2. V was clipped by 4 bases and J by 3 bases; unmatched bases: 6. Germline assignment: CDR1 LGHDT and CDR2 YNNKEL (reference sequence). The CDR3 contains 15 residues. The CDR3 loop reads CASSLETSGFYEQYF. The CDR3 coding sequence is TGTGCCAGCAGCCTCGAGACTAGCGGGTTCTACGAGCAGTACTTC.

The chain carries TRBV5-8 and TRBJ2-5, with TRBD2 identical over 7 bases. This CDR3 has 17 residues. J lost 2 bases, V lost 0 bases, and 10 bases had no gene match. From germline, CDR1 is SGHTS and CDR2 YDEGEE. This chain's CDR3 is CASSLGLAGVNQETQYF. The CDR3, as DNA: TGTGCCAGCAGCTTGGGTCTCGCGGGAGTGAATCAAGAGACCCAGTACTTC.

This clone was counted many times. The rearrangement joins TRBV2 to TRBJ2-7, with D tentatively TRBD2 (6 bases). The germline V and J ends were trimmed by 7 bases and 7 bases, with 14 bases remaining between them. This CDR3 is built from 12 residues. The V gene's germline CDR1 is SNHLY and CDR2 FYNNEI. This CDR3 reads CASKRGGKEQYF. CDR3 nucleotide sequence: TGTGCCAGCAAACGGGGAGGTAAGGAGCAGTACTTC.

This clone was seen ten or more times. V and J are TRBV19 and TRBJ1-1, with D possibly being TRBD1 (6 bases). V dropped 5 bases and J dropped 4 bases, with 11 bases sitting between them. The CDR3 consists of 13 residues. Germline-derived CDR1 and CDR2 are LNHDA and SQIVND (reference sequence). In nucleotides, the CDR3 is TGTGCCAGTAGTCAGGGGTCGACCACTGAAGCTTTCTTT. It encodes CASSQGSTTEAFF.

This clone was detected ten times or more. The chain joins TRBV6-2 or TRBV6-3 to TRBJ2-1; maybe TRBD1 (6 bases). Trimming took off 3 bases at V and 7 bases at J, with 10 bases between the two ends. Germline lookup yields CDR1 MNHEY and CDR2 SVGEGT. CDR3 length: 13 amino acids. CDR3 loop: CASSYGGGNEQFF. CDR3 sequence (DNA): TGTGCCAGCAGTTATGGGGGCGGGAATGAGCAGTTCTTC.

Comments on this clone: Since a much larger clone is just one base distant, this may be a read error. The chain recombines TRBV5-6 with TRBJ2-2; D ambiguous. There are 14 residues in the CDR3. From germline, CDR1 is SGHDT and CDR2 YYEEEE. V was clipped by 6 bases and J by 0 bases, with 9 bases between them. This chain's CDR3 is CASMNQANTGELFF. The CDR3 DNA is TGTGCCAGCATGAACCAAGCGAACACCGGGGAGCTGTTTTTT.

This clone has at least ten counts. V gene TRBV12-5 combines with J gene TRBJ1-5; D is ambiguous. This CDR3 comprises 14 residues. The germline V gene has CDR1 LGHNT and CDR2 FRNRAP. V lost 7 bases and J 4 bases, leaving 14 bases between the germline ends. The CDR3 sequence: CASAPGWRNQPQHF. DNA of the CDR3: TGTGCTAGTGCCCCGGGTTGGCGAAATCAGCCCCAGCATTTT.

About this clone itself: The final CDR3 position lacks the conserved phenylalanine or tryptophan, pointing to a likely read error. V and J are TRBV4-1 and TRBJ2-5, with TRBD2 identical over 12 bases. This CDR3 spans 17 amino acids. CDR1 and CDR2 (germline): MGHRA, YSYEKL. The CDR3 bases are TGCGCCAGCAGCCTCGGACTAGCGGGGCCTAGGAGGGAGAGCCAGTACGTC. As protein: CASSLGLAGPRRESQYV.

This clone was recorded at least ten times. The genes are TRBV20-1 and TRBJ2-1; 12 bases are a match to TRBD2. The CDR3 loop spans 17 amino acids. Germline V gives CDR1 DFQATT, CDR2 SNEGSKA (reference sequence). The J segment lost 1 base and the V segment lost 4 bases, leaving 8 bases of the junction unmatched. CDR3: CSATTTSGGRSYNEQFF. The CDR3 DNA reads TGCAGTGCTACGACGACTAGCGGGGGTAGATCCTACAATGAGCAGTTCTTC.

This clone was recorded a few times. The V call is TRBV12-3 or TRBV12-4, the J call TRBJ1-5; 7 bases are shared with TRBD1. The CDR3 has 15 amino acids. V lost 5 bases and J lost 1; bases outside the gene matches: 5. For the CDR3, the DNA is TGTGCCAGCAGTCGACAGGGAAGGAGCAATCAGCCCCAGCATTTT. This sequence encodes CASSRQGRSNQPQHF.

This clone was observed at least ten times. The rearrangement links TRBV15 to TRBJ2-7; no definite D call. Germline CDR1 LNHNV, CDR2 YYDKDF (reference sequence). V gave up 0 bases and J gave up 2 bases, with 5 bases separating them. This CDR3 region has 13 residues. CDR3 sequence (DNA): TGTGCCACCAGCAGAGATTTACCCTACGAGCAGTACTTC. It yields the protein CATSRDLPYEQYF.

This clone has a count of ten or more. The chain has TRBV3-1 and TRBJ2-5; 7 nucleotides match TRBD2. V lost 4 bases to trimming and J lost 5 bases; unmatched junction nucleotides: 10. In germline, CDR1 is LGHDT, CDR2 YNNKEL (reference sequence). The CDR3 length is 15 residues. This chain's CDR3 is CASSPRVASGETQYF. The CDR3 DNA reads as TGTGCCAGCAGCCCGCGTGTGGCTAGCGGTGAGACCCAGTACTTC.

This clone was seen repeatedly, ten times or more. A single base separates this from a much larger clone, so it may be a read error. The chain combines TRBV19 with TRBJ1-1; possibly TRBD1 for D (5 bases). The CDR3 extends over 12 amino acids. The V and J ends lost 7 bases and 1 base respectively, with 7 bases between them. The germline gives CDR1 LNHDA, CDR2 SQIVND (reference sequence). The CDR3 region is CASKRGNTEAFF. CDR3 coding DNA: TGTGCCAGTAAGAGGGGGAACACTGAAGCTTTCTTT.

This clone occurred many times. V and J are TRBV11-3 and TRBJ2-7, with 8 nucleotides matching TRBD2. V lost 5 bases, J lost 7 bases, and 7 bases stayed unmatched. CDR3 length equals 13 residues. Per the germline V gene, CDR1 is SGHNT and CDR2 is YENEEA. The CDR3 bases are TGTGCCAGCAGCCCCGATCGGGGGGGGGAGCAGTACTTC. Its protein is CASSPDRGGEQYF.

This clone was counted at least ten times. V is TRBV7-9 and J is TRBJ2-1; D perhaps matches TRBD1 (6 bases). The CDR3 loop spans 14 amino acids. Germline loops: CDR1 SEHNR, CDR2 FQNEAQ (reference sequence). With 5 bases removed from V and 6 bases from J, the gap between germline ends came to 14 bases. This CDR3 is CASSPPQGSNEQFF. In nucleotides, the CDR3 is TGTGCCAGCAGCCCCCCACAGGGAAGCAATGAGCAGTTCTTC.

This clone has a count of ten or more. The CDR3 sequence: CSVIYSQGTEAFF. The CDR3 nucleotides are TGCAGCGTAATTTACAGCCAGGGTACTGAAGCTTTCTTT. J is TRBJ1-1 and V is TRBV29-1; perhaps TRBD1 as D (5 bases). The germline gives CDR1 SQVTM, CDR2 ANQGSEA. V was trimmed by 6 bases and J by 5 bases, leaving 16 bases between them. This CDR3 contains 13 residues.

This clone showed up many times. The chain combines TRBV7-2 with TRBJ1-1; no clear D. Between the trimmed V and J ends, which lost 5 bases and 2 bases, there was a span of 15 bases. The CDR3 runs 15 residues. The V gene's germline CDR1 is SGHTA and CDR2 FQGNSA. Here the CDR3 DNA reads TGTGCCAGCAGCCCCTACGGCACAGACAACACTGAAGCTTTCTTT. It encodes CASSPYGTDNTEAFF.

Ten or more counts support this clone. This chain joins TRBV27 and TRBJ2-5, with 7 bases that match TRBD1. The ends lost 2 bases at V and 4 bases at J; junction bases unmatched: 10. From germline, CDR1 is MNHEY and CDR2 SMNVEV (reference sequence). The CDR3 runs to 16 residues. The CDR3 loop is CASSLGMGQLVETQYF. The CDR3 bases are TGTGCCAGCAGTTTAGGGATGGGACAGCTCGTAGAGACCCAGTACTTC.

This clone was counted ten times or more. V and J are TRBV29-1 and TRBJ1-3; D is ambiguous. CDR3 length: 11 amino acids. Germline lookup yields CDR1 SQVTM and CDR2 ANQGSEA. Trimming pared 4 bases from V and 4 bases from J, leaving 5 bases between. The CDR3 DNA is TGCAGCGTTGTAGTCGGAAACACCATATATTTT. It encodes CSVVVGNTIYF.

This clone occurred many times. This rearrangement joins TRBV12-3 or TRBV12-4 to TRBJ2-1; 8 bases are a match to TRBD2. The CDR3 extends over 15 amino acids. After removal of 3 bases from V and 7 bases from J, the junction contained 8 bases not matched to a gene. CDR3 coding DNA: TGTGCCAGCAGTTTTGCGGGGGGAAACCGAAATGAGCAGTTCTTC. Encoded protein: CASSFAGGNRNEQFF.

This clone was found many times. The V call is TRBV19, the J call TRBJ1-1; D is ambiguous. Trimming pared 6 bases from V and 2 bases from J, leaving 10 bases between. Germline V gene data show CDR1 as LNHDA and CDR2 as SQIVND (reference sequence). CDR3 length equals 13 residues. The CDR3 spells CASRDGPNTEAFF. The CDR3 DNA reads TGTGCCAGTAGAGATGGACCAAACACTGAAGCTTTCTTT.

The J gene is TRBJ2-5, the V gene TRBV11-2; D uncertain. From germline, CDR1 is SGHAT and CDR2 FQNNGV. The CDR3 is 14 residues long. Trimming removed 1 base from V and 5 bases from J, with 11 bases in between. CDR3 coding DNA: TGTGCCAGCAGCTTAGTCGGCGAGAGGGAGACCCAGTACTTC. Its translation is CASSLVGERETQYF. Combining the CDR3 with reference TRBV11-2 and TRBJ2-5 gives the whole variable domain EAGVAQSPRYKIIEKRQSVAFWCNPISGHATLYWYQQILGQGPKLLIQFQNNGVVDDSQLPKDRFSAERLKGVDSTLKIQPAKLEDSAVYLCASSLVGERETQYFGPGTRLLVL.

The rearrangement uses TRBV2 and TRBJ2-5, with 9 bases fitting TRBD1. The junction had 7 bases not matched to a gene; V was cut back by 3 bases and J by 5 bases. Germline values: CDR1 SNHLY, CDR2 FYNNEI. The CDR3 runs to 15 residues. The CDR3 here is CASSDIGQGYETQYF. The CDR3 region has the DNA TGTGCCAGCAGTGACATTGGACAGGGGTACGAGACCCAGTACTTC. Filled out from reference TRBV2 and TRBJ2-5, the complete variable domain reads EPEVTQTPSHQVTQMGQEVILRCVPISNHLYFYWYRQILGQKVEFLVSFYNNEISEKSEIFDDQFSVERPDGSNFTLKIRSTKLEDSAMYFCASSDIGQGYETQYFGPGTRLLVL.

About this clone itself: The junction does not match germline at one end; this may be a read error. This sequence joins TRBV27 and TRBJ2-1; no firm D call. This CDR3 is built from 13 residues. Germline CDR1 and CDR2: MNHEY and SMNVEV (reference sequence). The CDR3 DNA follows: TGCGCCAGCAGTTTTGAGCCTTACAATGAGCAGTTCTTC. It codes for CASSFEPYNEQFF.

This clone has just a few counts. This clone may be a read error of a much larger clone one base away. This rearrangement joins TRBV12-3 or TRBV12-4 to TRBJ2-1; D gene uncertain. V was cut by 5 bases and J by 3 bases, with 11 bases left in between. This CDR3 has 14 amino acids. DNA of the CDR3: TGTGCCAGCAGTGGGAAAGGATACTACAATGAGCAGTTCTTC. Protein product: CASSGKGYYNEQFF.

J is TRBJ1-2 and V is TRBV20-1; perhaps TRBD1 as D (5 bases). CDR1 is DFQATT, CDR2 SNEGSKA, per germline (reference sequence). The CDR3 has 15 residues. CDR3 amino acids: CIALPAPTVGYGYTF. CDR3 in DNA: TGCATTGCCCTACCCGCCCCGACAGTAGGCTATGGCTACACCTTC.

The rearrangement uses TRBV6-5 and TRBJ2-1, with a possible D match to TRBD1 (6 bases). This CDR3 contains 16 residues. The germline V and J ends were trimmed by 4 bases and 4 bases, with 17 bases remaining between them. Germline CDR1 and CDR2: MNHEY and SVGAGI. Here the CDR3 reads CASSSPVTGVYNEQFF. The DNA for the CDR3 is TGTGCCAGCAGTTCCCCAGTGACAGGAGTTTACAATGAGCAGTTCTTC.